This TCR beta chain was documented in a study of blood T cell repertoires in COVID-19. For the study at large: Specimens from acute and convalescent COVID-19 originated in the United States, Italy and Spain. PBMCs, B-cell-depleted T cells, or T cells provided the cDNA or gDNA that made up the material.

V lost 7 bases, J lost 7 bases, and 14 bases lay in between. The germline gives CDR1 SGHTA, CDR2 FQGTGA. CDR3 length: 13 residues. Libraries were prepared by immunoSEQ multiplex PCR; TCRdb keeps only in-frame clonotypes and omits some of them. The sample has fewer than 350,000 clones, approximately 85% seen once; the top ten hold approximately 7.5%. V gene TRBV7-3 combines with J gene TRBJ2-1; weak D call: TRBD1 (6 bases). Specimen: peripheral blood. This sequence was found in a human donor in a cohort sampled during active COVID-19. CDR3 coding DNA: TGTGCCAGCACCCCACAGGGTTCGAATGAGCAGTTCTTC. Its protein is CASTPQGSNEQFF.